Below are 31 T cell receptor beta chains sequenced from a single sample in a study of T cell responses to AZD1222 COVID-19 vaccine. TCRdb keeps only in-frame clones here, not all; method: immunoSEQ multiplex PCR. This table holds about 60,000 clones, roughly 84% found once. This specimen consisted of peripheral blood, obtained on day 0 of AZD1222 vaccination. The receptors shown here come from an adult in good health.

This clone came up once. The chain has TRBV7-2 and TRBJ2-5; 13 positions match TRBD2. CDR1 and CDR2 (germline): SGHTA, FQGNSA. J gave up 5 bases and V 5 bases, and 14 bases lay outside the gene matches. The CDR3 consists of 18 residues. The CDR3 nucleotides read TGTGCCAGCAGCCCTGATACCCGGACTAGCGGGAGTAGGGAGACCCAGTACTTC. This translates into CASSPDTRTSGSRETQYF.

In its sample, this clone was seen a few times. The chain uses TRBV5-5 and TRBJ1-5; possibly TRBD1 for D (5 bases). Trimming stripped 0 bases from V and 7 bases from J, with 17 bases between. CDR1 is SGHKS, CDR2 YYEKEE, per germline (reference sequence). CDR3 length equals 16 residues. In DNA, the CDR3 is TGTGCCAGCAGCTTGGGTACGACACCCGAGGGGCAGCCCCAGCATTTT. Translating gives CASSLGTTPEGQPQHF.

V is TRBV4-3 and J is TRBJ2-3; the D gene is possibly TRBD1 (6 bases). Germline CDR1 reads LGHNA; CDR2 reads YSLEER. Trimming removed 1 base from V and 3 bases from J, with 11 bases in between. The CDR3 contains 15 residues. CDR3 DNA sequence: TGCGCCAGCAGCCAAGGGCTCCAGGGGACAGATACGCAGTATTTT. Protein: CASSQGLQGTDTQYF.

The CDR3 DNA is TGTGCCAGCAGCCAAGATTTGAGTACGGGACGGTCGAACACTGAAGCTTTCTTT. Translation: CASSQDLSTGRSNTEAFF. The chain links TRBV3-1 (or the pseudogene TRBV3-2) to TRBJ1-1; D is possibly TRBD1 (5 bases). The CDR3 spans 18 residues. The V gene lost 0 bases and the J gene lost 1 base, with 18 bases spanning the gap. Germline V gene sequence: CDR1 LGHDT, CDR2 YNNKEL (reference sequence).

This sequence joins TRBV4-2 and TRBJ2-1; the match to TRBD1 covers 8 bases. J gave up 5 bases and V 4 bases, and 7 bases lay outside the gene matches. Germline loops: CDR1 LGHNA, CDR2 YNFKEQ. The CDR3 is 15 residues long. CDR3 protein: CASSPGQGADNEQFF. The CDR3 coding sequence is TGTGCCAGCAGCCCCGGACAGGGTGCGGACAATGAGCAGTTCTTC.

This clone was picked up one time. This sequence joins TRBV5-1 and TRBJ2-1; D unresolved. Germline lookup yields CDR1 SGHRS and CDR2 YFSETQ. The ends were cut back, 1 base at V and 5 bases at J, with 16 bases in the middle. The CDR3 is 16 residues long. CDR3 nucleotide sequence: TGCGCCAGCAGCTTGAATGGCGGCACTATTGACAATGAGCAGTTCTTC. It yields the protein CASSLNGGTIDNEQFF.

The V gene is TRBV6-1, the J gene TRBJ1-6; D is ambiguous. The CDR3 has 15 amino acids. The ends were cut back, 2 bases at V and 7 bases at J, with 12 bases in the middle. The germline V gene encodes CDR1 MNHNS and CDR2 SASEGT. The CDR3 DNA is TGTGCCAGCAGTGAATCTCTCTTAGGCAATTCACCCCTCCACTTT. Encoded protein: CASSESLLGNSPLHF.

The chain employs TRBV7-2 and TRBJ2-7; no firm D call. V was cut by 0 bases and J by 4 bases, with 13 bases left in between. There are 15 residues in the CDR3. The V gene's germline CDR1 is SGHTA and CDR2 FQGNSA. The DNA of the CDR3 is TGTGCCAGCAGCTTAGCGACGGGTGTTGGGTACGAGCAGTACTTC. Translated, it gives CASSLATGVGYEQYF.

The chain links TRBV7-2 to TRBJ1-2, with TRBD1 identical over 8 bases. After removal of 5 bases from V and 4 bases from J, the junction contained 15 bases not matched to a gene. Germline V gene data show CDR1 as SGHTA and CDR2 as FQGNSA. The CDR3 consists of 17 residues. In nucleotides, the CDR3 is TGTGCCAGCAGCCCCCAGGGAGGACAGGGCTTGAGCTATGGCTACACCTTC. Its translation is CASSPQGGQGLSYGYTF.

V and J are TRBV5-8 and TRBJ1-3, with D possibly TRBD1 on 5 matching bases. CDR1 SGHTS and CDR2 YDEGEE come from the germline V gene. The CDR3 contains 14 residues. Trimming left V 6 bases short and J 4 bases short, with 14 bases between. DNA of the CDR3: TGTGCCAGCATCCAGGGAGAGGGAGGAAACACCATATATTTT. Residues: CASIQGEGGNTIYF.

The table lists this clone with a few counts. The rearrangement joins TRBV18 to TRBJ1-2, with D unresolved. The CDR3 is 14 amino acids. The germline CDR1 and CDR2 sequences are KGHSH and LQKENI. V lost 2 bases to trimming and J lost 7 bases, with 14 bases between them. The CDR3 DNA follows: TGTGCCAGCTCACCAGACCGCCCCTTAAGTGGCTACACCTTC. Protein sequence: CASSPDRPLSGYTF.

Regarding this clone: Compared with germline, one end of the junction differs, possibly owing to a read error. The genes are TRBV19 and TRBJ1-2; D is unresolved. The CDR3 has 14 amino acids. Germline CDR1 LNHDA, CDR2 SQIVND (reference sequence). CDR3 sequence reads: CASSIRTTDYSYTF. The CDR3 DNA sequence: TGTGCCAGTAGTATACGAACAACCGACTATAGCTACACCTTC.

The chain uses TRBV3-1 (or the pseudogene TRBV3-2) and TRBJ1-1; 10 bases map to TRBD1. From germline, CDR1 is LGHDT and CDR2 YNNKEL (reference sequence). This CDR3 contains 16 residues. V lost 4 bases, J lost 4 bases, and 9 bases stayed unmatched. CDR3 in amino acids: CASSRGQGGDSTEAFF. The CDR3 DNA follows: TGTGCCAGCAGCCGAGGACAGGGGGGTGATAGCACTGAAGCTTTCTTT.

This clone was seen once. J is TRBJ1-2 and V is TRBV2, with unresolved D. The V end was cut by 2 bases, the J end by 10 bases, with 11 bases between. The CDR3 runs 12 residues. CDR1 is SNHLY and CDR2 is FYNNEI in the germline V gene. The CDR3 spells CASSETRIDYTF. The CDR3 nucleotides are TGTGCCAGCAGTGAAACCCGAATCGACTACACCTTC.

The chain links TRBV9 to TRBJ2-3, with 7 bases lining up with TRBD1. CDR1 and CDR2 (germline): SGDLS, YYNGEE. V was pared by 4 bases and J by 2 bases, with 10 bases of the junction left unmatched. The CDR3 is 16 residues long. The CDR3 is CASSPRTGGDTDTQYF. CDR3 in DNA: TGTGCCAGCAGCCCCCGGACAGGTGGGGACACAGATACGCAGTATTTT.

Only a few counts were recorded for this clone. CDR3 nucleotides: TGTGCCAGCAGTGAAGAACAGGGCTCACCCCTCCACTTT. Encoded protein: CASSEEQGSPLHF. The rearrangement links TRBV2 to TRBJ1-6, with a tentative D call TRBD1 (6 bases). CDR1 and CDR2 (germline): SNHLY, FYNNEI. V gave up 1 base and J gave up 10 bases, with 8 bases separating them. This CDR3 has 13 residues. The full variable domain, its missing parts supplied by reference TRBV2 and TRBJ1-6, is EPEVTQTPSHQVTQMGQEVILRCVPISNHLYFYWYRQILGQKVEFLVSFYNNEISEKSEIFDDQFSVERPDGSNFTLKIRSTKLEDSAMYFCASSEEQGSPLHFGNGTRLTVT.

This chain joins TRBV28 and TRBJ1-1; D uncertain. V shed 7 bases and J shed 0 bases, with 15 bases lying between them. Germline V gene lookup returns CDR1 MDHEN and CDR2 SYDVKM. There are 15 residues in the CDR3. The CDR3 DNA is TGTGCCAGCACCCCGGGAGGCAGCCTGAACACTGAAGCTTTCTTT. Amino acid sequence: CASTPGGSLNTEAFF.

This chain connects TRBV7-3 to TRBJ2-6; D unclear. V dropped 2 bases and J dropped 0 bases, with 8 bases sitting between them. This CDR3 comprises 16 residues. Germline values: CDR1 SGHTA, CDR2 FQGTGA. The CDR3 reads CASSLGSLSGANVLTF. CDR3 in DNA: TGTGCCAGCAGCTTAGGTAGTCTCTCTGGGGCCAACGTCCTGACTTTC.

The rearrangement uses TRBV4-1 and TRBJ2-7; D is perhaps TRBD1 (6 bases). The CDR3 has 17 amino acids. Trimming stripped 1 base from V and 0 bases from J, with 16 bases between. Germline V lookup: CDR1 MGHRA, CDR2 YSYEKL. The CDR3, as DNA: TGCGCCAGCAGCCAAGTTGATGGGGGCTCCTACTCCTACGAGCAGTACTTC. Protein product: CASSQVDGGSYSYEQYF.

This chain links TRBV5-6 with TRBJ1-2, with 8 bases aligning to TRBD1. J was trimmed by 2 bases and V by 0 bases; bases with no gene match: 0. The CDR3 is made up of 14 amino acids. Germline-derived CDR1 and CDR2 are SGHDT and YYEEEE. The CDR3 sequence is CASSLGQGNYGYTF. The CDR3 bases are TGTGCCAGCAGCTTGGGACAGGGGAACTATGGCTACACCTTC.

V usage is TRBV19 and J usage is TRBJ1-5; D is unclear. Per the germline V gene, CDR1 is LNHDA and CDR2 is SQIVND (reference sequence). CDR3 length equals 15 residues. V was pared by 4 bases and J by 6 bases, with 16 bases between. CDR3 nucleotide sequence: TGTGCCAGTAGTACTAGTGTTCGGTGGGGTCAGCCCCAGCATTTT. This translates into CASSTSVRWGQPQHF. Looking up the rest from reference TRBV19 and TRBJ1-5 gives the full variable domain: DGGITQSPKYLFRKEGQNVTLSCEQNLNHDAMYWYRQDPGQGLRLIYYSQIVNDFQKGDIAEGYSVSREKKESFPLTVTSAQKNPTAFYLCASSTSVRWGQPQHFGDGTRLSIL.

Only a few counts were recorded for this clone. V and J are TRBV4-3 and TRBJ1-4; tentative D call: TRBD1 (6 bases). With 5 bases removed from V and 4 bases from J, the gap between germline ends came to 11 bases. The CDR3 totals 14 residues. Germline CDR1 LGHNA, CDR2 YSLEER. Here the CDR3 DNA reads TGCGCCAGCAGCTCACAGGGAGGTAATGAAAAACTGTTTTTT. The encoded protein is CASSSQGGNEKLFF.

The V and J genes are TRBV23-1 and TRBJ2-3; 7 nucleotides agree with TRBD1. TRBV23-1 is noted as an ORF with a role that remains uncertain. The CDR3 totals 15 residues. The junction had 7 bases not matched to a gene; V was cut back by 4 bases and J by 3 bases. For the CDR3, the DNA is TGCGCCAGCAGTCCGGTAAGGGGGCGGACAGATACGCAGTATTTT. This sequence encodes CASSPVRGRTDTQYF.

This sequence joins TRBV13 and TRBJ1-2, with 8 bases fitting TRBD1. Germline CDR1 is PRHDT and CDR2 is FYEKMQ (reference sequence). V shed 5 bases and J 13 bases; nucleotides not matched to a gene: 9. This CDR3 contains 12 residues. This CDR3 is CASSTHRGASTF. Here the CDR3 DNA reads TGTGCCAGCAGCACCCACAGGGGGGCGTCCACCTTC.

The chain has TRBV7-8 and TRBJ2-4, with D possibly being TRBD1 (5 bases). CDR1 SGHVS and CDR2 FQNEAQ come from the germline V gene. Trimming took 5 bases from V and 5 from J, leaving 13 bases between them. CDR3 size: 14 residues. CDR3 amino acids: CASSRRETENIQYF. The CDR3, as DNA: TGTGCCAGCAGCCGTAGAGAGACAGAAAACATTCAGTACTTC.

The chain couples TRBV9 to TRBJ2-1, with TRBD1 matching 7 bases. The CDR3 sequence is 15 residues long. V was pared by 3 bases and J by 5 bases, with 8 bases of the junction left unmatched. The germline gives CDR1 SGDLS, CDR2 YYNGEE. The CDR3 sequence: CASSAGTVGHNEQFF. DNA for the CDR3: TGTGCCAGCAGCGCTGGGACAGTGGGGCACAATGAGCAGTTCTTC.

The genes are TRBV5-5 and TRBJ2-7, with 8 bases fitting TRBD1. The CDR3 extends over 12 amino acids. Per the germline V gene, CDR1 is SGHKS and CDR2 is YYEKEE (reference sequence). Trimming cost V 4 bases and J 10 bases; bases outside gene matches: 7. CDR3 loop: CASSIQGAGQYV. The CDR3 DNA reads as TGTGCCAGCAGCATCCAGGGGGCTGGACAGTACGTC.

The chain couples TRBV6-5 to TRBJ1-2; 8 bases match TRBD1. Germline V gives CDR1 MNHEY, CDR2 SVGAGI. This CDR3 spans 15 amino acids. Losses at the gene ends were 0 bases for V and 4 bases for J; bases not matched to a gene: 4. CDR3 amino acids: CASSYSLQGAYGYTF. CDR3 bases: TGTGCCAGCAGTTACTCGCTGCAGGGGGCCTATGGCTACACCTTC.

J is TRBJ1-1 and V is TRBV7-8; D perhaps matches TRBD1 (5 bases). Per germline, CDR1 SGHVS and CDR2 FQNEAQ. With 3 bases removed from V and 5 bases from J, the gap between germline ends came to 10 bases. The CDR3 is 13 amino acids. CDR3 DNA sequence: TGTGCCAGCAGCTTGGGGGTCGGTACTGAAGCTTTCTTT. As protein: CASSLGVGTEAFF.

CDR3 nucleotides: TGCGCCAGCAGCCCGTCGGCTACCTACAATGAGCAGTTCTTC. It specifies CASSPSATYNEQFF. The chain has TRBV4-3 and TRBJ2-1; D is uncertain. CDR1 is LGHNA and CDR2 is YSLEER in the germline V gene. The V gene lost 4 bases and the J gene lost 2 bases, with 9 bases spanning the gap. The CDR3 spans 14 residues.

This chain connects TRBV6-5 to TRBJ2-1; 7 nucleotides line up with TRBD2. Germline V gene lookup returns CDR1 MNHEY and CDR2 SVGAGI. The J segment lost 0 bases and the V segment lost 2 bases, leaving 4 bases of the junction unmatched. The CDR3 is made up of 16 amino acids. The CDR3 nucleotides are TGTGCCAGCAGTTACGAAGGCGGGAGCTCCTACAATGAGCAGTTCTTC. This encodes CASSYEGGSSYNEQFF.